The rows below give T cell receptor beta chains drawn from one sample of a study of spatial heterogeneity in lung cancer. TCRdb reprocessed the 5' RACE reads with MiXCR, giving one entry per CDR3 protein. The sample shows some 70,000 distinct CDR3 sequences, 13% of them seen only once. Specimen: PBMCs, collected at surgery. The receptors were gathered from a male donor with early-stage non-small cell lung cancer. Both conserved end residues are part of each CDR3. D genes are given only for firm matches. Expanded clones are given a class, and other clones once, few, many or no size at all.

D gene	clone size	V gene	J gene	CDR3 DNA	CDR3 protein
TRBD1	many	TRBV5-5	TRBJ2-7	TGTGCCAGCATGGGGGTTCGGGACAGGCAGTACGAGCAGTACTTC	CASMGVRDRQYEQYF
TRBD1	many	TRBV20-1	TRBJ1-2	TGCAGTGCTACCCCCGGGACAGGGGGCCGCGGCTACACCTTC	CSATPGTGGRGYTF
TRBD1	many	TRBV5-1	TRBJ2-3	TGCGCCAGCAGCTTGGACAGGGGGCGTACAGATACGCAGTATTTT	CASSLDRGRTDTQYF
.	.	TRBV5-1	TRBJ2-5	TGCGCCAGCAGCTTCAGGGACCGTCAAGAGACCCAGTACTTC	CASSFRDRQETQYF
TRBD2	few	TRBV7-9	TRBJ2-7	TGTGCTGGGGCTAGCGGTCCCTACGAGCAGTACTTC	CAGASGPYEQYF
.	.	TRBV7-2	TRBJ2-1	TGTGCCAGCAGACGGAGGGTCGAGGGTGAGCAGTTCTTC	CASRRRVEGEQFF
TRBD1	many	TRBV29-1	TRBJ2-1	TGCAGCGCAGCCGCAAGCAGGGGGCCCTACAATGAGCAGTTCTTC	CSAAASRGPYNEQFF
.	many	TRBV19	TRBJ1-2	TGTGCCAGTATCTCCAACTATGGCTACACCTTC	CASISNYGYTF
TRBD1	many	TRBV7-9	TRBJ1-1	TGTGCCAGCAGCTTAGAGACAGGGATGAACACTGAAGCTTTCTTT	CASSLETGMNTEAFF
.	many	TRBV10-3	TRBJ1-2	TGTGCCATCAGTCGCTACAGCGAGGGGGATAACTATGGCTACACCTTC	CAISRYSEGDNYGYTF
.	.	TRBV30	TRBJ1-1	TGTGCCTGGAGCGTCTCCGGGACGGCTCCTTTCTTT	CAWSVSGTAPFF
.	few	TRBV19	TRBJ1-4	TGTGCCAGTTCGCCGATCTTTGGTGAAAAACTGTTTTTT	CASSPIFGEKLFF
TRBD2	.	TRBV10-1	TRBJ2-1	TGCGCCAGCAGCCAACTAGCGGGAGGGAACAATGAGCAGTTCTTC	CASSQLAGGNNEQFF
.	many	TRBV7-3	TRBJ2-1	TGTGCCAGCAGCTTCGGGGGCCACGGTGAGCAGTTCTTC	CASSFGGHGEQFF
.	.	TRBV2	TRBJ1-2	TGTGCCAGCAGCCCCAGACGGGACACCATCTATGGCTACACCTTC	CASSPRRDTIYGYTF
TRBD2	.	TRBV3-1	TRBJ2-1	TGTGCCAGCAGCCAAGTGGTAGCGGGAGATGAGCAGTTCTTC	CASSQVVAGDEQFF
.	few	TRBV3-1	TRBJ2-7	TGTGCCAGCAGCCAAGAGGGCGCACGGATTCGATACGAGCAGTACTTC	CASSQEGARIRYEQYF
.	.	TRBV5-4	TRBJ1-3	TGTGCCAGCAGCTTCCCCTCTGGAAACACCATATATTTT	CASSFPSGNTIYF
.	many	TRBV2	TRBJ1-1	TGTGCCAGCAGTGCATGGACTGAAGCTTTCTTT	CASSAWTEAFF
TRBD2	few	TRBV5-1	TRBJ2-2	TGCGCCAGCAGCTTGGGACTAGCGGGATTCGGGGAGCTGTTTTTT	CASSLGLAGFGELFF
.	many	TRBV27	TRBJ1-3	TGTGCCAGCAGTTTATCCGGGGATACTGGAAACACCATATATTTT	CASSLSGDTGNTIYF
TRBD1	many	TRBV29-1	TRBJ2-7	TGCAGCGTGGGACAGGGGGGGTACGAGCAGTACTTC	CSVGQGGYEQYF
TRBD2	.	TRBV30	TRBJ2-1	TGTGCCTGGAGGCAGACTAGCGGGAGAAATGAGCAGTTCTTC	CAWRQTSGRNEQFF
TRBD1	.	TRBV20-1	TRBJ1-2	TGCAGTGCTAGGCTGCAGGCAGGGGGCCACTATGGCTACACCTTC	CSARLQAGGHYGYTF
TRBD1	.	TRBV30	TRBJ2-3	TGTGCCTGGAACCCAGGGGGCAGGACAGATACGCAGTATTTT	CAWNPGGRTDTQYF
.	few	TRBV4-1	TRBJ1-2	TGCGCCAGCAGCCAACACGTCAGGGCTAACTATGGCTACACCTTC	CASSQHVRANYGYTF
.	.	TRBV20-1	TRBJ1-2	TGCAGTGCCGGGGAGGCAACCTACTATGGCTACACCTTC	CSAGEATYYGYTF
TRBD2	.	TRBV5-4	TRBJ2-1	TGTGCCAGCAGCTCCTTGACTAGCGGGTCCTACAATGAGCAGTTCTTC	CASSSLTSGSYNEQFF
.	few	TRBV7-9	TRBJ2-7	TGTGCCAGCAGCTTCGTCAGACGGTCTGGCGAGCAGTACTTC	CASSFVRRSGEQYF
TRBD1	.	TRBV6-6	TRBJ1-2	TGTGCCAGCAGAACAACCGGGACAGGCGGGAACAGGGCGTTATATGGCTACACCTTC	CASRTTGTGGNRALYGYTF
TRBD1	.	TRBV20-1	TRBJ1-1	TGCAGTGCTAGAGACAGAAGGGGGCAAACTGAAGCTTTGTTT	CSARDRRGQTEALF
TRBD1	.	TRBV6-1	TRBJ2-3	TGTGCCAGCAGTGAAGGGACAGGGGGGGTTACAGATACGCAGTATTTT	CASSEGTGGVTDTQYF
.	.	TRBV6-2/TRBV6-3	TRBJ1-1	TGTGCCAGCAGTATCGTTCTGAACACTGAAGCTTTCTTT	CASSIVLNTEAFF
.	few	TRBV6-5	TRBJ2-6	TGTGCGGGGGGGGCAGGGGCCAACGTCCTGACTTTC	CAGGAGANVLTF
TRBD2	.	TRBV5-1	TRBJ2-1	TGCGCCAGCAGCCCCCTAGCGGGAAGCTCCTACAATGAGCAGTTCTTC	CASSPLAGSSYNEQFF
.	many	TRBV7-2	TRBJ2-3	TGTGCCAGCAGACCTCGTCCGAGTATCACAGATACGCAGTATTTT	CASRPRPSITDTQYF
.	.	TRBV6-6	TRBJ1-1	TGTGCCAGCAGTCCCGTCGGGGAGGACACTGAAGCTTTCTTT	CASSPVGEDTEAFF
TRBD2	many	TRBV10-3	TRBJ2-1	TGTGCCATCAAGGAATTAGCGGGATACAATGAGCAGTTCTTC	CAIKELAGYNEQFF
.	few	TRBV3-1	TRBJ2-1	TGTGTCAGCAGCCTAGATCATGAGCAGTTCTTC	CVSSLDHEQFF
.	.	TRBV9	TRBJ2-7	TGTGCCAGCAGCGTAGGACAGGGACTAGGATCTACGAGGGAGCAGTACTTC	CASSVGQGLGSTREQYF